The next 14 T cell receptor beta chains were all read from a single sample in a study of Graves' ophthalmopathy and Graves' hyperthyroidism. RNA transcripts were the source from which TCR beta CDR3 regions were amplified. RT-PCR was first run with HTBI primers, then multiplex PCR in a second round. TCRdb reprocessed the multiplex PCR reads via MiXCR and lists one record per CDR3 protein. The repertoire holds more than 550,000 distinct CDR3 sequences, with over 40% as singletons. The sample taken for sequencing was peripheral blood. These receptors originate from an adult man with Graves' ophthalmopathy.

Only one count was recorded for this clonotype. This could be a read error, since a much larger clone is one nucleotide away. The V and J genes are TRBV19 and TRBJ2-7, with 8 bases fitting TRBD1. This CDR3 contains 15 residues. Germline CDR1 LNHDA, CDR2 SQIVND (reference sequence). The DNA for the CDR3 is TGTGCCAGTAGTGCATCCGGGACAGGTGGCTACGGGCAGTACTTC. Translation gives CASSASGTGGYGQYF. The entire variable domain, with the rest obtained from reference TRBV19 and TRBJ2-7, is as follows: DGGITQSPKYLFRKEGQNVTLSCEQNLNHDAMYWYRQDPGQGLRLIYYSQIVNDFQKGDIAEGYSVSREKKESFPLTVTSAQKNPTAFYLCASSASGTGGYGQYFGPGTRLTVT.

In the case of this clonotype: This could be a read error, since a much larger clone is one nucleotide away. This chain uses TRBV25-1 with TRBJ1-2, with D perhaps TRBD1 (5 bases). There are 14 residues in the CDR3. Germline V gene data show CDR1 as MGHDK and CDR2 as SYGVNS. With 6 bases removed from V and 8 bases from J, the gap between germline ends came to 19 bases. CDR3 DNA: TGTGCCAGCAGCCAAGCGGTCAGGGTGGAAGGCTACACCTTC. Protein: CASSQAVRVEGYTF.

This clonotype was counted a few times. The rearrangement links TRBV9 to TRBJ1-1; 7 bases fit TRBD1. The CDR3 is 20 residues long. Germline trimming cut 3 bases from V and 5 bases from J; bases unmatched to any gene: 25. CDR1 and CDR2 (germline): SGDLS, YYNGEE. CDR3 nucleotide sequence: TGTGCCAGCAGCGCCGAAACGAGGACAGGCCACGGGACCAAGGAAACTGAAGCTTTCTTT. Residues: CASSAETRTGHGTKETEAFF.

The chain joins TRBV11-2 to TRBJ2-7; no clear D gene. The CDR3 spans 15 residues. Per the germline V gene, CDR1 is SGHAT and CDR2 is FQNNGV. V lost 5 bases, J lost 0 bases, and 14 bases lay in between. The CDR3, as DNA: TGTGCCAGCAGCCCCATAAGACTCGACTCCTACGAGCAGTACTTC. It specifies CASSPIRLDSYEQYF.

As to this clonotype: A much more abundant neighbour one base away suggests this may be a read error. This sequence joins TRBV20-1 and TRBJ1-1; possible D gene TRBD1, 5 bases. The germline CDR1 and CDR2 sequences are DFQATT and SNEGSKA (reference sequence). V dropped 6 bases and J dropped 4 bases, with 12 bases sitting between them. This CDR3 has 12 amino acids. The CDR3 spells CSAGGIGTEAFF. CDR3 sequence (DNA): TGCAGTGCCGGGGGGATCGGCACTGAAGCTTTCTTT.

The chain is built from TRBV10-3 and TRBJ2-6; 9 nucleotides match TRBD1. The CDR3 is made up of 17 amino acids. Per germline, CDR1 ENHRY and CDR2 SYGVKD. The CDR3 DNA sequence: TGTACCAGCAGCCAACAGGGGGCGCAGGCTGGGGCCAACGTCCTGACTTTC. Translation gives CTSSQQGAQAGANVLTF.

The chain uses TRBV12-3 or TRBV12-4 and TRBJ1-5; D gene uncertain. Trimming shortened V by 5 bases and J by 7 bases, and 15 bases separated the two germline ends. The CDR3 has 14 amino acids. DNA of the CDR3: TGTGCCAGCAGTCAACCGGGTTCCGAGCAGCCCCAGCATTTT. Translated, it gives CASSQPGSEQPQHF.

The V call is TRBV5-1, the J call TRBJ2-7, with a possible D match to TRBD2 (7 bases). The CDR3 runs 14 residues. V lost 5 bases to trimming and J lost 7 bases, with 19 bases between them. Germline V CDR1 and CDR2: SGHRS, YFSETQ. The DNA for the CDR3 is TGCGCCAGCAGTGGAGGGGGGGCCTGGGATGAGCAGTACTTC. Protein sequence: CASSGGGAWDEQYF.

The chain links TRBV2 to TRBJ2-7, with a possible D match to TRBD1 (5 bases). Germline V gives CDR1 SNHLY, CDR2 FYNNEI. The CDR3 contains 14 residues. V was clipped by 4 bases and J by 2 bases, with 12 bases between them. The CDR3 bases are TGTGCCAGCAGTGCCAGGACAACAACCTACGAGCAGTACTTC. Translation: CASSARTTTYEQYF.

Only a few counts were recorded for this clonotype. The gene calls are TRBV27 and TRBJ2-7, with a possible D match to TRBD1 (6 bases). V lost 3 bases and J lost 4, with 16 bases in between. In germline, CDR1 is MNHEY, CDR2 SMNVEV (reference sequence). The CDR3 consists of 15 residues. CDR3 loop: CASSLLGQLGYEQYF. The CDR3 DNA reads as TGTGCCAGCAGTTTGCTTGGACAGTTAGGTTACGAGCAGTACTTC.

This clonotype was seen at least ten times. The rearrangement joins TRBV7-9 to TRBJ2-2; possible D gene TRBD1, 5 bases. Trimming removed 6 bases from V and 1 base from J, with 9 bases in between. The CDR3 extends over 14 amino acids. CDR1 is SEHNR, CDR2 FQNEAQ, per germline (reference sequence). Here the CDR3 reads CASRYGQNTGELFF. In DNA, the CDR3 is TGTGCCAGCAGATACGGACAGAACACCGGGGAGCTGTTTTTT.

The rearrangement joins TRBV5-8 to TRBJ1-4, with 10 bases matching TRBD1. This CDR3 is built from 17 residues. The V gene end was trimmed by 6 bases and the J gene end by 6 bases; junction bases not matched to a gene: 14. Germline CDR1 is SGHTS and CDR2 is YDEGEE. The CDR3 loop is CASIPYSSGTGDEKLFF. CDR3 in DNA: TGTGCCAGCATCCCGTATTCGTCCGGGACAGGGGATGAAAAACTGTTTTTT.

The chain combines TRBV9 with TRBJ2-7, with D maybe TRBD1 (6 bases). The germline V and J ends were trimmed by 4 bases and 1 base, with 15 bases remaining between them. The CDR3 is made up of 15 amino acids. Germline V CDR1 and CDR2: SGDLS, YYNGEE. The CDR3: CASSPQPGQSYEQYF. In DNA, the CDR3 is TGTGCCAGCAGCCCCCAACCGGGACAATCCTACGAGCAGTACTTC.

This clonotype has just one count. The CDR3 reads CASRSTGEDTQYF. The CDR3 region has the DNA TGTGCCAGCAGATCCACAGGGGAGGATACGCAGTATTTT. V usage is TRBV6-5 and J usage is TRBJ2-3; 7 bases align to TRBD1. The trim removed 6 bases at V and 6 bases at J, leaving 6 bases unmatched. Germline CDR1 MNHEY, CDR2 SVGAGI. The CDR3 consists of 13 residues.